Listed below are T cell receptor beta chains from one sample, sequenced in a study of T cell responses to AZD1222 COVID-19 vaccine. Data came from immunoSEQ multiplex PCR; TCRdb stores just in-frame clones and leaves some out. Of under 170,000 clones in the sample, around 94% are singletons; the top ten hold around 1.3%. The material sequenced was peripheral blood, taken on day 0 of AZD1222 vaccination. These receptors all stem from an adult in good health. Both conserved end residues are part of each CDR3. D genes are given only for firm matches. Clone size, where shown, is once, few, many, or a class for clones that have expanded.

DNA	CDR3	size	D	length	J	V
TGTGCCATCAGAAGGGCCGGCGTAAATCAGCCCCAGCATTTT	CAIRRAGVNQPQHF	once	NA	14	TRBJ1-5	TRBV10-3
TGCGCCAGCAGCTTGGGAGGCGAAGACTATGGCTACACCTTC	CASSLGGEDYGYTF	NA	NA	14	TRBJ1-2	TRBV5-1
TGTGCGAACAGGGCCCCATCGGGGGGCTACACCTTC	CANRAPSGGYTF	NA	NA	12	TRBJ1-2	TRBV6-5
TGTGCCAGCAGTACCGGGACTAGCGGAAACAATGAGCAGTTCTTC	CASSTGTSGNNEQFF	NA	TRBD2	15	TRBJ2-1	TRBV6-2/TRBV6-3
TGCGCCAGCAGCCAAGATCTTCTCGGAGGAGCCTACTATGGCTACACCTTC	CASSQDLLGGAYYGYTF	once	NA	17	TRBJ1-2	TRBV4-3
TGTGCCAGCAGCAACAACCCTCAGACCAGCAATGAGCAGTTCTTC	CASSNNPQTSNEQFF	NA	NA	15	TRBJ2-1	TRBV5-4
TGTGCCAGTAGTACCGGACAGGGGGTGGTGGGGAATCAGCCCCAGCATTTT	CASSTGQGVVGNQPQHF	once	TRBD1	17	TRBJ1-5	TRBV19
TGTGCCAGCAGCCCTTTTACCGCCTACAATGAGCAGTTCTTC	CASSPFTAYNEQFF	NA	NA	14	TRBJ2-1	TRBV7-9
TGTGCCAGCAGCTCGTCAGGGGTCCGGGGCACTGAAGCTTTCTTT	CASSSSGVRGTEAFF	NA	NA	15	TRBJ1-1	TRBV5-5
TGTGCCAGCAGCTTAGTCTACGGGGGAACCGTAGATACGCAGTATTTT	CASSLVYGGTVDTQYF	NA	NA	16	TRBJ2-3	TRBV11-2
TGCGCCAGCAGCTTTCCAGATACGCAGTATTTT	CASSFPDTQYF	NA	NA	11	TRBJ2-3	TRBV5-1
TGTGCCAGCAGCCCCAGGACTAGCGGGAGTGTGGGGGAGCTGTTTTTT	CASSPRTSGSVGELFF	once	TRBD2	16	TRBJ2-2	TRBV9
TGTGCCAGCAGCCCAACTCGAGGGGGCGCGGCCTATGGCTACACCTTC	CASSPTRGGAAYGYTF	NA	TRBD1	16	TRBJ1-2	TRBV16
TGCGCCAGCAGCTTGTTTGACGGCTCTGGAAACACCATATATTTT	CASSLFDGSGNTIYF	NA	NA	15	TRBJ1-3	TRBV5-1
TGTGCCAGCAGCTTACTAGCGGGGGGGTACAATGAGCAGTTCTTC	CASSLLAGGYNEQFF	NA	TRBD2	15	TRBJ2-1	TRBV7-2
TGTGCCAGCAGCTTTCCCGCCCTGGCAAACATTCAGTACTTC	CASSFPALANIQYF	NA	NA	14	TRBJ2-4	TRBV7-9
TGTGCCAGCAGTCGAGGGGTGGGTGGGAACACTGAAGCTTTCTTT	CASSRGVGGNTEAFF	NA	NA	15	TRBJ1-1	TRBV6-6
TGTGCCAGTAGTCCCCTACTGGCGACTAGGAACAATGAGCAGTTCTTC	CASSPLLATRNNEQFF	NA	NA	16	TRBJ2-1	TRBV19
TGTGCCACCAGTGATTCCGGGACAGGGGGTTCACCCCTCCACTTT	CATSDSGTGGSPLHF	NA	TRBD1	15	TRBJ1-6	TRBV24-1
TGTGCCAGCAACGGGGACATTAGCAATCAGCCCCAGCATTTT	CASNGDISNQPQHF	NA	NA	14	TRBJ1-5	TRBV6-6
TGTGCCAGCAGCCAAGGGGGCGCTGGGGAAAAACTGTTTTTT	CASSQGGAGEKLFF	once	NA	14	TRBJ1-4	TRBV3-1/TRBV3-2
TGTGCCATCTCGCGGGACTTTGGGAATCAGCCCCAGCATTTT	CAISRDFGNQPQHF	NA	NA	14	TRBJ1-5	TRBV10-3
TGTGCCAGCACCTCACTAGCGGGAGTCTACAATGAGCAGTTCTTC	CASTSLAGVYNEQFF	NA	TRBD2	15	TRBJ2-1	TRBV6-5
TGTGCCAGTAGCGGGGTCTTAAAGGGTGATTCACCCCTCCACTTT	CASSGVLKGDSPLHF	NA	NA	15	TRBJ1-6	TRBV19
TGTGCCAGCACCCTATTACAGGGGGCATCGTATGGCTACACCTTC	CASTLLQGASYGYTF	once	TRBD1	15	TRBJ1-2	TRBV5-5
TGTGCCAGCAGTGAGATGGGACAGATTAATGAAAAACTGTTTTTT	CASSEMGQINEKLFF	NA	TRBD1	15	TRBJ1-4	TRBV27
TGTGCCAGCAGCCAAGATCTGGGACAGGGGACCTATGGCTACACCTTC	CASSQDLGQGTYGYTF	NA	TRBD1	16	TRBJ1-2	TRBV3-1/TRBV3-2
TGTGCCAGCAGCCAGGGCGGGGCGGGGACTAGCACAGATACGCAGTATTTT	CASSQGGAGTSTDTQYF	NA	NA	17	TRBJ2-3	TRBV4-2
TGTGCCAGCAGCACGGGACAGGGCTCCTACAATGAGCAGTTCTTC	CASSTGQGSYNEQFF	NA	TRBD1	15	TRBJ2-1	TRBV7-3
TGTGCCAGCAGTTTACGGGGGCCTGGGACTGAAGCTTTCTTT	CASSLRGPGTEAFF	NA	NA	14	TRBJ1-1	TRBV27
TGTGCCAGCAGCTTTTCCGGGACCCATAGCAATCAGCCCCAGCATTTT	CASSFSGTHSNQPQHF	NA	NA	16	TRBJ1-5	TRBV3-1/TRBV3-2
TGTGCCATCAGTGAGTCAACAGGCCGCGGCTACACCTTC	CAISESTGRGYTF	NA	NA	13	TRBJ1-2	TRBV10-3
TGTGCCTCCGGAGGGTTCGATACGCAGTATTTT	CASGGFDTQYF	NA	NA	11	TRBJ2-3	TRBV5-8
TGTGCCAGCAGGCCAGGGGGGGGTCCTGGAAACACCATATATTTT	CASRPGGGPGNTIYF	NA	TRBD1	15	TRBJ1-3	TRBV3-1/TRBV3-2
TGTGCTAGTGGTTTGGGAAAGGCGGGTATAATGGCATTTCCCGGGGAGCTGTTTTTT	CASGLGKAGIMAFPGELFF	NA	NA	19	TRBJ2-2	TRBV12-5
TGTGCCAGCAGCTTATTAGCGGGAGTCACAGATACGCAGTATTTT	CASSLLAGVTDTQYF	NA	TRBD2	15	TRBJ2-3	TRBV7-9
TGTGCCAGCAGGGGGGCGGGGGCGGATAGCAATCAGCCCCAGCATTTT	CASRGAGADSNQPQHF	NA	NA	16	TRBJ1-5	TRBV28
TGCAGCGTTGTGGGCCCAGAGAACTATGGCTACACCTTC	CSVVGPENYGYTF	NA	NA	13	TRBJ1-2	TRBV29-1
TGTGCCAGATCAAGATGGACTAGCTCTGGAAACACCATATATTTT	CARSRWTSSGNTIYF	NA	NA	15	TRBJ1-3	TRBV6-5
TGTGCCAGCAGCCCCCAGGGGTCGCTGGCTCTGTTCTTC	CASSPQGSLALFF	once	NA	13	TRBJ1-2	TRBV6-5
TGTGCCACCAGTGCCTTCGGGGGTGGTGAGCAGTTCTTC	CATSAFGGGEQFF	NA	NA	13	TRBJ2-1	TRBV24-1
TGTGCCAGCAGCTTAGTCTCGGCAGATACGCAGTATTTT	CASSLVSADTQYF	NA	NA	13	TRBJ2-3	TRBV7-9
TGTGCCAGTAGTATAGATGGGGGTGACACCGGGGAGCTGTTTTTT	CASSIDGGDTGELFF	NA	NA	15	TRBJ2-2	TRBV19
TGTGCCAGCAGCTCAAGGGATCTGTTAACCAATTCACCCCTCCACTTT	CASSSRDLLTNSPLHF	NA	NA	16	TRBJ1-6	TRBV7-8
TGTGCCAGCAGCTCGGGCGATCAGAATGAGCAGTTCTTC	CASSSGDQNEQFF	once	NA	13	TRBJ2-1	TRBV7-2
TGCGCCAGCAGAACCGGGACAGCTAACTATGGCTACACCTTC	CASRTGTANYGYTF	NA	TRBD1	14	TRBJ1-2	TRBV5-1
TGTGCCAGTAGTATAGATAAGTTAGGGGGCAGGGTGCAGCCCCAGCATTTT	CASSIDKLGGRVQPQHF	NA	TRBD1	17	TRBJ1-5	TRBV19
TGCGCCAGCAGCTTGGTGCTGGGTGAAAAACTGTTTTTT	CASSLVLGEKLFF	NA	NA	13	TRBJ1-4	TRBV5-1
TGTGCCAGCAGGCGGGGACAGAACACCGGGGAGCTGTTTTTT	CASRRGQNTGELFF	NA	NA	14	TRBJ2-2	TRBV6-5
TGCAGCGTGTCACTGGGGATTATCGGCAAAAACATTCAGTACTTC	CSVSLGIIGKNIQYF	NA	NA	15	TRBJ2-4	TRBV29-1
TGTGCCAGCAGCTTCCTAGCGGGGGGCACCGGGGAGCTGTTTTTT	CASSFLAGGTGELFF	once	TRBD2	15	TRBJ2-2	TRBV5-4
TGTGCCAGCAGCCAAGGCTGGAGGCTAGCGGGAGGAAGTGAGCAGTTCTTC	CASSQGWRLAGGSEQFF	NA	TRBD2	17	TRBJ2-1	TRBV3-1/TRBV3-2
TGTGCCAGCAGCTTCTGGTCATTAAATGAAAAACTGTTTTTT	CASSFWSLNEKLFF	NA	NA	14	TRBJ1-4	TRBV11-2
TGTGCCAGCAGTTACTCGGGAGGGGGTGGTGGCTACACCTTC	CASSYSGGGGGYTF	NA	NA	14	TRBJ1-2	TRBV6-5
TGTGCCAGTAGCCTACAGGGCCACTTCTATGGCTACACCTTC	CASSLQGHFYGYTF	NA	NA	14	TRBJ1-2	TRBV19